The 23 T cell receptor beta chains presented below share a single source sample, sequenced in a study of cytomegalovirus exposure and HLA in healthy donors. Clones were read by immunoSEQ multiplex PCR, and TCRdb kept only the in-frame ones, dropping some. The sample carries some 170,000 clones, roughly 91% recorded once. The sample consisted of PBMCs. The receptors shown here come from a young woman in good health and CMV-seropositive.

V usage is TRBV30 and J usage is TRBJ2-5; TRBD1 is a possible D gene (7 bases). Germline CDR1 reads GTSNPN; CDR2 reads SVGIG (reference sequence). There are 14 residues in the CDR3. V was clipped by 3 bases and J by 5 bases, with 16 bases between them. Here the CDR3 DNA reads TGTGCCTGGAGATACACAGGGGCGGGGGAGACCCAGTACTTC. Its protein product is CAWRYTGAGETQYF.

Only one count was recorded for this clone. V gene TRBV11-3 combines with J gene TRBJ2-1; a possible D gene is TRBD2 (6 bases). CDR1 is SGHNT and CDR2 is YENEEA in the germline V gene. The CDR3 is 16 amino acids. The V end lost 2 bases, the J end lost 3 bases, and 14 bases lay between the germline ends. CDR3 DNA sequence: TGTGCCAGCAGCTTAACGGTAGCGGCCCTCTACAATGAGCAGTTCTTC. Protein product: CASSLTVAALYNEQFF.

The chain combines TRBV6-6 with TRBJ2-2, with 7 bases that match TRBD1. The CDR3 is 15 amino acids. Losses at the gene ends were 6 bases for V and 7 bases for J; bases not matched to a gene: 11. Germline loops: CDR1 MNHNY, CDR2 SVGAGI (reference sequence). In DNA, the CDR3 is TGTGCCAGCAGGCAAAGACAGGGTGTCGGCGGGGAGCTGTTTTTT. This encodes CASRQRQGVGGELFF.

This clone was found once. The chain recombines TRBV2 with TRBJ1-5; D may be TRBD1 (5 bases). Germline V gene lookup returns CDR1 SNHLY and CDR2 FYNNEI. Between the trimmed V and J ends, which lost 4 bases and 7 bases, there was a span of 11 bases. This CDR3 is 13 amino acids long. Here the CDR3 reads CASSGTGEQPQHF. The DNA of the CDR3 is TGTGCCAGCAGTGGAACAGGAGAGCAGCCCCAGCATTTT.

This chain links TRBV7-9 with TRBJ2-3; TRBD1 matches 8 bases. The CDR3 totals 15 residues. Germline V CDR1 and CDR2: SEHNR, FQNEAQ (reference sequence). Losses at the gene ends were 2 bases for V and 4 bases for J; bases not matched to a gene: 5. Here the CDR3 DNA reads TGTGCCAGCAGCTTACAGGGGGCGTCGGCAGATACGCAGTATTTT. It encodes CASSLQGASADTQYF.

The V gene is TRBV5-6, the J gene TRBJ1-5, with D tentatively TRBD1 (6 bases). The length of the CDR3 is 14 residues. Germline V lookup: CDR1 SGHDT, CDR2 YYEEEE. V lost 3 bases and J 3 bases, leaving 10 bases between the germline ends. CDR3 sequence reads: CASSSQGPNQPQHF. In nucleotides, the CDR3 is TGTGCCAGCAGCTCACAGGGACCCAATCAGCCCCAGCATTTT.

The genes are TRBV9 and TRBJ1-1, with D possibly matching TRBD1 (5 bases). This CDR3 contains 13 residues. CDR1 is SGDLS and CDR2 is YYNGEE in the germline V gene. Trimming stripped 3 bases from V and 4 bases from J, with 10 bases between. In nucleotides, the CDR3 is TGTGCCAGCAGCGCCTGGGGGGTCACTGAAGCTTTCTTT. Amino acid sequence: CASSAWGVTEAFF.

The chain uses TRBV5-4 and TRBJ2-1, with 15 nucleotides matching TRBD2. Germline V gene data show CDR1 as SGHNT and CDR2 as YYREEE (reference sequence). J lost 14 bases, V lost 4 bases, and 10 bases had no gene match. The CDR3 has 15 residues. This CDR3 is CASSTGTSGRPKEFF. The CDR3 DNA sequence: TGTGCCAGCAGCACAGGGACTAGCGGGAGGCCAAAGGAGTTCTTC.

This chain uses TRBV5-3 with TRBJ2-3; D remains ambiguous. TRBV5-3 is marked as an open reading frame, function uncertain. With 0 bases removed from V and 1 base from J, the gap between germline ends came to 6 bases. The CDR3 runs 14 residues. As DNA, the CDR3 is TGTGCCAGAAGCTTGGCCCCGTGCACAGATACGCAGTATTTT. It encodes CARSLAPCTDTQYF.

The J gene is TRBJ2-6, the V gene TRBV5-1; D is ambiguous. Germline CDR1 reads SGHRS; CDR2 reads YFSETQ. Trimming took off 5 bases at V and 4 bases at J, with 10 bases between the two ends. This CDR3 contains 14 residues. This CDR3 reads CASRELTGANVLTF. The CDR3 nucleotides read TGCGCCAGCAGGGAGTTGACCGGGGCCAACGTCCTGACTTTC.

As DNA, the CDR3 is TGTGCCAGCAGCGGCAGTACGGGTAGGCAGACCCAGTACTTC. Translation: CASSGSTGRQTQYF. V gene TRBV9 combines with J gene TRBJ2-5; D is ambiguous. From germline, CDR1 is SGDLS and CDR2 YYNGEE. V lost 3 bases, J lost 6 bases, and 15 bases lay in between. This CDR3 has 14 amino acids.

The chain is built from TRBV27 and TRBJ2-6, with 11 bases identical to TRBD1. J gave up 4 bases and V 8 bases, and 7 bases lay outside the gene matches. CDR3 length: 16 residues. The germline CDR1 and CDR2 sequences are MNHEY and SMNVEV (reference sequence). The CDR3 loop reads CASLRTGGSGANVLTF. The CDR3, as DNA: TGTGCCAGCTTGAGGACAGGGGGCTCGGGGGCCAACGTCCTGACTTTC.

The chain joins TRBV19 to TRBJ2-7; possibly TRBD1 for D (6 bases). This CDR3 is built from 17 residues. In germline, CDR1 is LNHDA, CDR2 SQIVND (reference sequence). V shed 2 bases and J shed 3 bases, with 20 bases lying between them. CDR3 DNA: TGTGCCAGTAGTATAAAACGAGGGGGTTCGGTTTACTACGAGCAGTACTTC. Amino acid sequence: CASSIKRGGSVYYEQYF. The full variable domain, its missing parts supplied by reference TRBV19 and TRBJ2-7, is DGGITQSPKYLFRKEGQNVTLSCEQNLNHDAMYWYRQDPGQGLRLIYYSQIVNDFQKGDIAEGYSVSREKKESFPLTVTSAQKNPTAFYLCASSIKRGGSVYYEQYFGPGTRLTVT.

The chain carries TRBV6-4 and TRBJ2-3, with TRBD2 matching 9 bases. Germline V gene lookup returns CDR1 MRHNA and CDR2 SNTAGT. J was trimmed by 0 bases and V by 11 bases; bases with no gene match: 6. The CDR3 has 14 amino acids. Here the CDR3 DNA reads TGTGCCTCACGAGCGGGAGGTAGCACAGATACGCAGTATTTT. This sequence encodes CASRAGGSTDTQYF.

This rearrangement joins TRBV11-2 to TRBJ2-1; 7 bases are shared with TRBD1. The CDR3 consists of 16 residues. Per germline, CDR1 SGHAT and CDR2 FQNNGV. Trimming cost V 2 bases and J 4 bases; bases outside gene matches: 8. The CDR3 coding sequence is TGTGCCAGCAGCTTAAGCACAGGGGTATTGTACAATGAGCAGTTCTTC. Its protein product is CASSLSTGVLYNEQFF.

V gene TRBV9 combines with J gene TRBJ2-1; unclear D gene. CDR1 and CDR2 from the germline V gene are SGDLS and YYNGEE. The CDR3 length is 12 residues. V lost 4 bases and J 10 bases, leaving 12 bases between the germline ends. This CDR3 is CASSSVGREQFF. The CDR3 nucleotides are TGTGCCAGCAGCAGCGTAGGTAGAGAGCAGTTCTTC.

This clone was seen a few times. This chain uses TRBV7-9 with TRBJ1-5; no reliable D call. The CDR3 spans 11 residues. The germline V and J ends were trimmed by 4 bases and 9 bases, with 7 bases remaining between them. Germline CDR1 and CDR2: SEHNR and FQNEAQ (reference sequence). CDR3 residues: CASSSPGPQHF. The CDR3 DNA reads TGTGCCAGCAGCTCTCCAGGGCCCCAGCATTTT.

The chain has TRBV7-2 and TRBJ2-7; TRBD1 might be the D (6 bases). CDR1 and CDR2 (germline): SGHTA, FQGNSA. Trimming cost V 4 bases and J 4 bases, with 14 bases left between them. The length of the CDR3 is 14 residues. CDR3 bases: TGTGCCAGCAGCTCCTCCGGGACAACTTACGAGCAGTACTTC. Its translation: CASSSSGTTYEQYF. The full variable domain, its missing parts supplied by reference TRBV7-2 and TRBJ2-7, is GAGVSQSPSNKVTEKGKDVELRCDPISGHTALYWYRQSLGQGLEFLIYFQGNSAPDKSGLPSDRFSAERTGGSVSTLTIQRTQQEDSAVYLCASSSSGTTYEQYFGPGTRLTVT.

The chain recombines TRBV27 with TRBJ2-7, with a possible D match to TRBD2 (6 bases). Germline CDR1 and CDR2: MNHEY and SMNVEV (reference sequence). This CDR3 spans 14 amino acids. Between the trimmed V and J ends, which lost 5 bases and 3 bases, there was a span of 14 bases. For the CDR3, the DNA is TGTGCCAGCAGTCTCGGGGCGGGAATCTACGAGCAGTACTTC. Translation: CASSLGAGIYEQYF.

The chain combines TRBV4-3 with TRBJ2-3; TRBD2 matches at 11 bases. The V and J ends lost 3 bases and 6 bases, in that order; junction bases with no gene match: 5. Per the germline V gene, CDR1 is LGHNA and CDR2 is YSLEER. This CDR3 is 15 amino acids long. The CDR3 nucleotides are TGCGCCAGCAGCCATACCGGGACTAGCGGTGATACGCAGTATTTT. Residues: CASSHTGTSGDTQYF.

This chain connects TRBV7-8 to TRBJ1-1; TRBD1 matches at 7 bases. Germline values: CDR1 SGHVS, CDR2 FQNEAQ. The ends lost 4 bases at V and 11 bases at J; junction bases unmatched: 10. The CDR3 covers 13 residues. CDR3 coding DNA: TGTGCCAGCAGCTCCGCGACAGGGCGGGATGCTTTCTTT. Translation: CASSSATGRDAFF.

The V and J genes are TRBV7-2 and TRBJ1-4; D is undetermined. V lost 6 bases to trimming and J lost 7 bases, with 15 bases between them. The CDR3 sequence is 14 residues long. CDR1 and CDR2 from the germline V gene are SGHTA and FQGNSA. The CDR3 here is CASSPRPSSEKLFF. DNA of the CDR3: TGTGCCAGCAGTCCTAGACCAAGCAGTGAAAAACTGTTTTTT.

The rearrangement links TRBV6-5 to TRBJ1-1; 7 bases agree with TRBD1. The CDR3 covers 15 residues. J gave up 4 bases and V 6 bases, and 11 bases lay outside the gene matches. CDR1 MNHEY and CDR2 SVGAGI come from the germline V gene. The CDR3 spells CASRNEITGVTEAFF. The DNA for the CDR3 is TGTGCCAGCAGGAACGAGATTACAGGGGTCACTGAAGCTTTCTTT.